This entry describes one TCR beta chain. No antigen is known for it. The V and J ends lost 4 bases and 2 bases respectively, with 20 bases between them. The length of the CDR3 is 18 residues. The germline CDR1 and CDR2 sequences are MGHDK and SYGVNS. This sample stems from a study of cytomegalovirus exposure and HLA in healthy donors. General study findings and limits: Confirmation in vitro established that a few CMV-associated chains were specific for CMV antigens. Rarity marked most TCR sequences, yet some public TCRs occurred in many donors.

TCRdb's table, derived via immunoSEQ multiplex PCR, lists solely in-frame clones and lacks some. The sample includes more than 70,000 clones, about 94% of them seen just once. V and J are TRBV25-1 and TRBJ1-4; possible D gene TRBD1, 5 bases. The receptor was isolated from a woman aged 18-29 years in good health and CMV-seronegative. The source material was PBMCs. This CDR3 reads CASSGNPTDHRTNEKLFF. The CDR3 bases are TGTGCCAGCAGTGGAAACCCTACGGACCACAGGACTAATGAAAAACTGTTTTTT.